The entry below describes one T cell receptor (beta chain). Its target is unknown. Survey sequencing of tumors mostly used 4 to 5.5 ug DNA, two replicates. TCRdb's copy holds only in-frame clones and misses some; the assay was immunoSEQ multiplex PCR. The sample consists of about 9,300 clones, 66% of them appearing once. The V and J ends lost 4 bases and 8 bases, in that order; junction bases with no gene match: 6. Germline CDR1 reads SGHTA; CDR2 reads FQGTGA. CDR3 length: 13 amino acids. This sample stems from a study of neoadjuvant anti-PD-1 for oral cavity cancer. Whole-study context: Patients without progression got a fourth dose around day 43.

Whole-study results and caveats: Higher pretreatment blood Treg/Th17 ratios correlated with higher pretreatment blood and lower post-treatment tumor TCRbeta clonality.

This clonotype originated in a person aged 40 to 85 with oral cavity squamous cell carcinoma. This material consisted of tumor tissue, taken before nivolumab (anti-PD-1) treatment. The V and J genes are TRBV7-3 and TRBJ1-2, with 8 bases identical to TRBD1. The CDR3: CASSSGQGLGYTF. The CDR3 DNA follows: TGTGCCAGCAGCTCCGGACAGGGACTAGGCTACACCTTC. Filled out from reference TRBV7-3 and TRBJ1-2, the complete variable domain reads GAGVSQTPSNKVTEKGKYVELRCDPISGHTALYWYRQSLGQGPEFLIYFQGTGAADDSGLPNDRFFAVRPEGSVSTLKIQRTERGDSAVYLCASSSGQGLGYTFGSGTRLTVV.